Below, 7 T cell receptor beta chains from the same sample are listed, as sequenced in a study of cytomegalovirus exposure and HLA in healthy donors. PCR used 60 Vbeta primers and 13 Jbeta primers. This table comes from immunoSEQ multiplex PCR, and its TCRdb copy is limited to in-frame clones, with some not included. Of 80,000 or so clones listed, 77% are singletons. Sequenced: PBMCs. All receptors derive from a man between 45 and 60 years old in good health and CMV-seropositive.

The gene calls are TRBV4-1 and TRBJ1-2; 7 bases map to TRBD1. Germline CDR1 reads MGHRA; CDR2 reads YSYEKL. This CDR3 region has 17 residues. Trimming removed 0 bases from V and 7 bases from J; junction bases left unmatched: 14. The CDR3 nucleotides are TGCGCCAGCAGCCAAGATAAGTTGAGACAGGGTTTTTCTGGCTACACCTTC. This translates into CASSQDKLRQGFSGYTF.

This chain connects TRBV27 to TRBJ2-2; D is possibly TRBD2 (5 bases). CDR1 is MNHEY, CDR2 SMNVEV, per germline (reference sequence). Trimming took off 4 bases at V and 5 bases at J, with 14 bases between the two ends. This CDR3 has 15 residues. CDR3 nucleotides: TGTGCCAGCAGTTCTGGACCACCGGGAACCGGGGAGCTGTTTTTT. It yields the protein CASSSGPPGTGELFF.

The chain is built from TRBV5-1 and TRBJ1-1, with a tentative D call TRBD1 (5 bases). Germline V gene sequence: CDR1 SGHRS, CDR2 YFSETQ. This CDR3 region has 14 residues. Trimming removed 3 bases at V and 1 base at J, with 10 bases between. The CDR3 protein is CASSSIDRNTEAFF. In nucleotides, the CDR3 is TGCGCCAGCAGCTCTATCGACAGGAACACTGAAGCTTTCTTT.

The genes are TRBV6-6 and TRBJ2-2, with 13 positions matching TRBD2. The CDR3 consists of 16 residues. V gave up 3 bases and J gave up 4 bases; unmatched junction bases: 2. The germline CDR1 and CDR2 sequences are MNHNY and SVGAGI (reference sequence). Written as DNA, the CDR3 is TGTGCCAGCAGTTATGGACTAGCGGGAGTCACCGGGGAGCTGTTTTTT. Translation gives CASSYGLAGVTGELFF.

The V call is TRBV5-4, the J call TRBJ1-3, with TRBD1 as a possible D gene (5 bases). Looked up from germline, CDR1 is SGHNT and CDR2 is YYREEE (reference sequence). The CDR3 consists of 15 residues. The V and J ends lost 6 bases and 5 bases respectively, with 18 bases between them. The CDR3, as DNA: TGTGCCAGCACTTTTCAGGGCTCTAGTAGAAACACCATATATTTT. Its translation is CASTFQGSSRNTIYF.

This clone has only one observation. The rearrangement uses TRBV6-1 and TRBJ2-3, with D perhaps TRBD2 (7 bases). The germline V and J ends were trimmed by 3 bases and 2 bases, with 18 bases remaining between them. Germline-derived CDR1 and CDR2 are MNHNS and SASEGT. The CDR3 runs to 17 residues. The CDR3: CASSEPSGRGNTDTQYF. In nucleotides, the CDR3 is TGTGCCAGCAGTGAGCCTAGCGGTAGGGGGAACACAGATACGCAGTATTTT.

This rearrangement joins TRBV30 to TRBJ2-4; maybe TRBD2 (6 bases). Trimming pared 7 bases from V and 0 bases from J, leaving 25 bases between. Germline V gene data show CDR1 as GTSNPN and CDR2 as SVGIG (reference sequence). The CDR3 extends over 18 amino acids. The CDR3 region has the DNA TGTGCCTTGGAGGGCGGGACCGCCTACCTTAAAGCCAAAAACATTCAGTACTTC. The encoded protein is CALEGGTAYLKAKNIQYF. The full variable domain, its missing parts supplied by reference TRBV30 and TRBJ2-4, is SQTIHQWPATLVQPVGSPLSLECTVEGTSNPNLYWYRQAAGRGLQLLFYSVGIGQISSEVPQNLSASRPQDRQFILSSKKLLLSDSGFYLCALEGGTAYLKAKNIQYFGAGTRLSVL.